In its sample, the clone carrying this T cell receptor beta chain was seen a few times. Its specificity is unknown. Trimming took off 5 bases at V and 6 bases at J, with 17 bases between the two ends. There are 15 residues in the CDR3. Germline CDR1 and CDR2: SEHNR and FQNEAQ (reference sequence). The source of the sample is a study of CD8 T cells in ankylosing spondylitis. Each CDR3 protein is one row after TCRdb ran MiXCR on the 5' RACE reads. The sample holds 350,000 to 450,000 distinct CDR3 sequences, around 26% seen once. General study points: Blood of patients with ankylosing spondylitis appeared to be characterized by a TCR beta motif of fewer than 10 highly homologous variants.

This clonotype originated in a male donor with ankylosing spondylitis. The rearrangement uses TRBV7-9 and TRBJ1-5; D may be TRBD1 (5 bases). The material sequenced was blood, either unsorted or a sorted T cell fraction (not recorded which). The CDR3 loop reads CASSRGATIVQPQHF. The CDR3 DNA sequence: TGTGCCAGCAGCCGAGGGGCCACTATTGTTCAGCCCCAGCATTTT.